These 2 T cell receptor beta chains came from one sample sequenced in a study of cytomegalovirus exposure and HLA in healthy donors. The PCR contained 60 Vbeta and 13 Jbeta primers. The assay was immunoSEQ multiplex PCR, and TCRdb's table has in-frame clones only and misses some. Of 200,000 to 300,000 clones listed, almost 85% were seen once; the top ten hold about 2%. Sequenced sample: PBMCs. Receptors originate from a woman aged 40 to 50 in good health and CMV-seropositive.

The chain couples TRBV6-6 to TRBJ2-1; no clear D. Germline V gene sequence: CDR1 MNHNY, CDR2 SVGAGI (reference sequence). The CDR3 has 16 amino acids. V was shortened by 4 bases and J by 6 bases, with 19 bases between the two germline ends. CDR3 in DNA: TGTGCCAGCAGTTCGCCGGTCGTGCGCTATTCCAATGAGCAGTTCTTC. Translating it yields CASSSPVVRYSNEQFF.

The CDR3 region is CASSSGTGSYEQYF. The CDR3 DNA reads TGTGCCAGCAGTTCAGGGACTGGATCCTACGAGCAGTACTTC. The chain has TRBV2 and TRBJ2-7; maybe TRBD2 (6 bases). Between the trimmed V and J ends, which lost 5 bases and 1 base, there was a span of 12 bases. There are 14 residues in the CDR3. Germline CDR1 SNHLY, CDR2 FYNNEI. Supplemented by reference TRBV2 and TRBJ2-7, the full variable domain reads EPEVTQTPSHQVTQMGQEVILRCVPISNHLYFYWYRQILGQKVEFLVSFYNNEISEKSEIFDDQFSVERPDGSNFTLKIRSTKLEDSAMYFCASSSGTGSYEQYFGPGTRLTVT.